The 20 T cell receptor beta chains listed next were all sequenced from one sample in a study of cytomegalovirus exposure and HLA in healthy donors. The PCR employed 60 Vbeta primers together with 13 Jbeta primers. The table came from immunoSEQ multiplex PCR; TCRdb's copy has only in-frame clones and leaves some out. This table has about 180,000 clones, 70% to 80% appearing once. The specimen sequenced was PBMCs. These receptors were obtained from a man aged 25-40 years in good health and CMV-seronegative.

The CDR3 reads CASSPDRIYLAYEQYF. CDR3 coding DNA: TGCGCCAGCAGCCCCGACCGGATCTACCTAGCCTACGAGCAGTACTTC. The chain joins TRBV4-3 to TRBJ2-7; D call uncertain. The CDR3 length is 16 residues. V gave up 4 bases and J gave up 2 bases, with 18 bases separating them. CDR1 is LGHNA and CDR2 is YSLEER in the germline V gene.

This chain uses TRBV2 with TRBJ1-4, with D possibly being TRBD1 (6 bases). The CDR3 is 15 amino acids. Germline CDR1 is SNHLY and CDR2 is FYNNEI. The V end lost 2 bases, the J end lost 4 bases, and 11 bases lay between the germline ends. Here the CDR3 reads CASSERTAVNEKLFF. The DNA for the CDR3 is TGTGCCAGCAGTGAACGGACAGCCGTTAATGAAAAACTGTTTTTT.

The rearrangement links TRBV5-4 to TRBJ2-7; 7 bases map to TRBD1. This CDR3 comprises 14 residues. Germline CDR1 SGHNT, CDR2 YYREEE (reference sequence). J lost 0 bases, V lost 4 bases, and 4 bases had no gene match. The CDR3 region is CASSIDRASYEQYF. For the CDR3, the DNA is TGTGCCAGCAGCATAGACAGGGCCTCCTACGAGCAGTACTTC. The entire variable domain, with the rest obtained from reference TRBV5-4 and TRBJ2-7, is as follows: ETGVTQSPTHLIKTRGQQVTLRCSSQSGHNTVSWYQQALGQGPQFIFQYYREEENGRGNFPPRFSGLQFPNYSSELNVNALELDDSALYLCASSIDRASYEQYFGPGTRLTVT.

As to this clone: An end of the junction differs from the germline gene, which may be a read error. The rearrangement joins TRBV7-9 to TRBJ1-2; TRBD1 matches 7 bases. This CDR3 region has 14 residues. The germline V gene encodes CDR1 SEHNR and CDR2 FQNEAQ (reference sequence). The CDR3 reads CSSSLAGTDYGYTF. The CDR3 bases are TGTTCCAGCAGCTTAGCAGGGACAGACTATGGCTACACCTTC. The variable domain in full, completed from reference TRBV7-9 and TRBJ1-2, reads DTGVSQNPRHKITKRGQNVTFRCDPISEHNRLYWYRQTLGQGPEFLTYFQNEAQLEKSRLLSDRFSAERPKGSFSTLEIQRTEQGDSAMYLCSSSLAGTDYGYTFGSGTRLTVV.

The V call is TRBV6-5, the J call TRBJ1-6; D remains ambiguous. V was trimmed by 2 bases and J by 9 bases, leaving 11 bases between them. Germline loops: CDR1 MNHEY, CDR2 SVGAGI. CDR3 size: 14 residues. The DNA for the CDR3 is TGTGCCAGCAGTTACGCGCTAACGGGTTCACCCCTCCACTTT. This translates into CASSYALTGSPLHF.

This chain joins TRBV4-3 and TRBJ2-7; the match to TRBD1 covers 9 bases. CDR1 is LGHNA, CDR2 YSLEER, per germline. This CDR3 is 16 amino acids long. V lost 0 bases, J lost 4 bases, and 7 bases stayed unmatched. Here the CDR3 reads CASSQDQGTGTYEQYF. The CDR3 bases are TGCGCCAGCAGCCAAGATCAGGGGACAGGGACTTACGAGCAGTACTTC.

The J gene is TRBJ2-3, the V gene TRBV2; 9 nucleotides agree with TRBD2. The germline V gene encodes CDR1 SNHLY and CDR2 FYNNEI. V dropped 3 bases and J dropped 1; count of bases not matched to a gene: 5. The CDR3 contains 16 residues. The CDR3 here is CASSERGGVGTDTQYF. In DNA, the CDR3 is TGTGCCAGCAGTGAGCGCGGGGGGGTTGGCACAGATACGCAGTATTTT.

The chain recombines TRBV4-1 with TRBJ1-2; 7 bases fit TRBD1. V lost 1 base to trimming and J lost 9 bases; unmatched junction nucleotides: 14. The CDR3 consists of 16 residues. Germline V CDR1 and CDR2: MGHRA, YSYEKL. The CDR3 DNA is TGCGCCAGCAGCCAAGTGGAGACAGGGATTCGAGCCCGCTACACCTTC. It codes for CASSQVETGIRARYTF.

This rearrangement joins TRBV25-1 to TRBJ1-3, with a tentative D call TRBD1 (5 bases). The V end was cut by 3 bases, the J end by 0 bases, with 9 bases between. CDR3 length: 15 residues. Looked up from germline, CDR1 is MGHDK and CDR2 is SYGVNS. Here the CDR3 reads CASSDLTVSGNTIYF. The CDR3 DNA sequence: TGTGCCAGCAGTGACCTGACAGTCTCTGGAAACACCATATATTTT.

The chain recombines TRBV7-3 with TRBJ2-2, with 10 bases aligning to TRBD2. V dropped 3 bases and J dropped 5; count of bases not matched to a gene: 3. Looked up from germline, CDR1 is SGHTA and CDR2 is FQGTGA. The CDR3 sequence is 15 residues long. CDR3 region: CASSFLAGATGELFF. The CDR3 region has the DNA TGTGCCAGCAGCTTTCTAGCGGGGGCTACCGGGGAGCTGTTTTTT.

As DNA, the CDR3 is TGCGCCAGCAGCTTGGAGGCTAGCAGAAACACCGGGGAGCTGTTTTTT. Amino acid sequence: CASSLEASRNTGELFF. This chain connects TRBV5-1 to TRBJ2-2; TRBD2 is a possible D gene (5 bases). Germline V gives CDR1 SGHRS, CDR2 YFSETQ. This CDR3 is 16 amino acids long. Between the trimmed V and J ends, which lost 0 bases and 2 bases, there was a span of 11 bases. The full variable domain, its missing parts supplied by reference TRBV5-1 and TRBJ2-2, is KAGVTQTPRYLIKTRGQQVTLSCSPISGHRSVSWYQQTPGQGLQFLFEYFSETQRNKGNFPGRFSGRQFSNSRSEMNVSTLELGDSALYLCASSLEASRNTGELFFGEGSRLTVL.

Only a few counts were recorded for this clone. The rearrangement uses TRBV28 and TRBJ2-3; 9 nucleotides line up with TRBD2. The germline CDR1 and CDR2 sequences are MDHEN and SYDVKM. This CDR3 spans 19 amino acids. The V and J ends lost 4 bases and 2 bases, in that order; junction bases with no gene match: 16. In DNA, the CDR3 is TGTGCCAGCAGTTACCCTTACTCCTTTTTAGCGGGGGACACAGATACGCAGTATTTT. Translated, it gives CASSYPYSFLAGDTDTQYF.

The J gene is TRBJ2-2, the V gene TRBV27, with D tentatively TRBD2 (5 bases). Looked up from germline, CDR1 is MNHEY and CDR2 is SMNVEV (reference sequence). The CDR3 is 14 residues long. Trimming pared 7 bases from V and 6 bases from J, leaving 15 bases between. As DNA, the CDR3 is TGTGCCAGCAACTTGGCCCCCGGGGCCGGGGAGCTGTTTTTT. This translates into CASNLAPGAGELFF.

The CDR3 DNA is TGTGCCAGCAGTTCCCCGGGACTAGCGGGGGGGTCTCTGGCAGATACGCAGTATTTT. Encoded protein: CASSSPGLAGGSLADTQYF. The rearrangement joins TRBV28 to TRBJ2-3; 16 nucleotides line up with TRBD2. The germline V gene has CDR1 MDHEN and CDR2 SYDVKM. The CDR3 length is 19 residues. V lost 4 bases to trimming and J lost 4 bases; unmatched junction nucleotides: 11.

The chain is built from TRBV27 and TRBJ1-2; the match to TRBD1 covers 8 bases. Germline CDR1 reads MNHEY; CDR2 reads SMNVEV (reference sequence). The CDR3 length is 16 residues. V dropped 7 bases and J dropped 4; count of bases not matched to a gene: 14. In DNA form, the CDR3 reads TGTGCCAGCACCTTGGATCCAGGACAGGGAATCTATGGCTACACCTTC. It specifies CASTLDPGQGIYGYTF.

The chain recombines TRBV10-3 with TRBJ2-7; TRBD1 aligns across 12 bases. The CDR3 extends over 14 amino acids. V gave up 6 bases and J gave up 4 bases; unmatched junction bases: 4. CDR1 and CDR2 (germline): ENHRY, SYGVKD. DNA of the CDR3: TGTGCCATCAGGGGGGGACAGGGGGCTTACGAGCAGTACTTC. This sequence encodes CAIRGGQGAYEQYF.

Concerning this clone: A read error may account for a junction end that differs from germline. CDR3 sequence reads: CASSEVRDREDLF. In nucleotides, the CDR3 is TGTGCCAGCAGTGAAGTGCGGGACAGGGAGGATCTCTTC. J is TRBJ1-2 and V is TRBV6-1; 9 positions match TRBD1. Germline CDR1 MNHNS, CDR2 SASEGT. The CDR3 has 13 amino acids.

This sequence joins TRBV19 and TRBJ2-3, with D possibly TRBD2 on 6 matching bases. This CDR3 comprises 16 residues. V was pared by 3 bases and J by 4 bases, with 17 bases between. The germline V gene has CDR1 LNHDA and CDR2 SQIVND (reference sequence). The CDR3 loop is CASSIPTTGGADTQYF. The CDR3 DNA sequence: TGTGCCAGTAGTATCCCCACCACAGGCGGGGCAGATACGCAGTATTTT. The full variable domain, in which reference TRBV19 and TRBJ2-3 provide the parts outside the CDR3, is DGGITQSPKYLFRKEGQNVTLSCEQNLNHDAMYWYRQDPGQGLRLIYYSQIVNDFQKGDIAEGYSVSREKKESFPLTVTSAQKNPTAFYLCASSIPTTGGADTQYFGPGTRLTVL.

The chain's CDR3 is CASSLGLARYEQYF. The DNA of the CDR3 is TGTGCCAGCAGCTTGGGACTAGCAAGGTACGAGCAGTACTTC. V and J are TRBV5-4 and TRBJ2-7; 7 bases align to TRBD2. There are 14 residues in the CDR3. V lost 0 bases, J lost 4 bases, and 4 bases stayed unmatched. The germline V gene encodes CDR1 SGHNT and CDR2 YYREEE (reference sequence). The full variable domain, rest sourced from reference TRBV5-4 and TRBJ2-7, is ETGVTQSPTHLIKTRGQQVTLRCSSQSGHNTVSWYQQALGQGPQFIFQYYREEENGRGNFPPRFSGLQFPNYSSELNVNALELDDSALYLCASSLGLARYEQYFGPGTRLTVT.

About this clone: Other nucleotide sequences in the sample specify the same CDR3. V gene TRBV7-2 combines with J gene TRBJ2-3, with TRBD2 matching over 11 bases. Germline V gene lookup returns CDR1 SGHTA and CDR2 FQGNSA. There are 16 residues in the CDR3. The V and J ends lost 5 bases and 3 bases, in that order; junction bases with no gene match: 7. CDR3 bases: TGTGCCAGCAGCATATCCGGGACTAGCGGTACAGATACGCAGTATTTT. Translated, it gives CASSISGTSGTDTQYF.